The present T cell receptor beta chain was sequenced within a study of persistence of HIV-infected CD4 T cells. General observations from the study: Antigen-responding cells were enriched for degenerate expanded CDR3beta sequences.

The immunoSEQ assay was version 4, run in survey mode. Generated by immunoSEQ multiplex PCR, the TCRdb table keeps only in-frame clones and is missing some. The sample has about 47,000 clones; approximately 90% are singletons. The V gene end was trimmed by 0 bases and the J gene end by 8 bases; junction bases not matched to a gene: 8. The CDR3 extends over 16 amino acids. Germline values: CDR1 SGHRS, CDR2 YFSETQ. Nonspecific anti-CD3/anti-CD28 bead stimulation represents the broad CD4+ T cell repertoire. Sorting selected CD4+ T cells upregulating both CD40 ligand and CD69. Comments on this clone: Its antigen is as yet unknown.

This receptor was taken from an adult man with HIV who was CMV-seropositive. The sequences come from CD4+ T cells sorted from PBMCs after approximately 20-hour stimulation, collected from a patient who received antiretroviral therapy. The V gene is TRBV5-1, the J gene TRBJ2-3; TRBD2 matches 11 bases. DNA of the CDR3: TGCGCCAGCAGCTTGGGCACCGGGACTAGCGGCCCTACGCAGTATTTT. Protein sequence: CASSLGTGTSGPTQYF.